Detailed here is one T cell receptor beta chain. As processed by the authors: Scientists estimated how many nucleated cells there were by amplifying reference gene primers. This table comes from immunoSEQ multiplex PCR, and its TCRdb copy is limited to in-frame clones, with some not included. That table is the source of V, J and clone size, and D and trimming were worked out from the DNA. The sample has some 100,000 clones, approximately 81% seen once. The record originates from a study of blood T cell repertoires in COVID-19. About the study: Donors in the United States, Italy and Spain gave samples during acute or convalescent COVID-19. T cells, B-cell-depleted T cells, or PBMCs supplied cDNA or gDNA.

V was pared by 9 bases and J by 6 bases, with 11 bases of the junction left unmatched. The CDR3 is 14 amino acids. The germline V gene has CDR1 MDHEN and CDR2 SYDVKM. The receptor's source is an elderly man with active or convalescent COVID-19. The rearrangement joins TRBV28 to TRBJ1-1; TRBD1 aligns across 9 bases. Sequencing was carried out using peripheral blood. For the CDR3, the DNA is TGTGCCAGTTGGTCCCGACAGGGGGGGTCTGAAGCTTTCTTT. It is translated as CASWSRQGGSEAFF.